Shown below are 25 T cell receptor beta chains from a single sample sequenced in a study of T cell responses to AZD1222 COVID-19 vaccine. The method was immunoSEQ multiplex PCR; TCRdb's version includes in-frame clones alone and lacks a portion of them. The profile shows about 150,000 clones, about 90% of them singletons. Specimen: peripheral blood, collected on day 0 of MenACWY control vaccination. The receptors originated from an adult in good health.

The chain is built from TRBV5-1 and TRBJ2-1; 9 bases are a match to TRBD1. The trim removed 5 bases at V and 7 bases at J, leaving 7 bases unmatched. CDR1 and CDR2 (germline): SGHRS, YFSETQ. This CDR3 is built from 14 residues. The chain's CDR3 is CASRPLTGGNEQFF. Written as DNA, the CDR3 is TGCGCCAGCAGACCTCTGACAGGGGGGAATGAGCAGTTCTTC.

The chain joins TRBV10-3 to TRBJ1-5; D is unresolved. Trimming took 1 base from V and 1 from J, leaving 5 bases between them. The germline gives CDR1 ENHRY, CDR2 SYGVKD. This CDR3 has 14 amino acids. The CDR3 DNA follows: TGTGCCATCAGTGAGTACCCGAGCAATCAGCCCCAGCATTTT. It translates to CAISEYPSNQPQHF.

DNA of the CDR3: TGTGCCAGCAGTGATCCGGCTAGCGGAGTCTTTAGGGATACGCAGTATTTT. This translates into CASSDPASGVFRDTQYF. This sequence joins TRBV2 and TRBJ2-3; TRBD2 aligns across 7 bases. Unmatched junction bases numbered 15, after V lost 3 bases and J lost 6 bases. The CDR3 consists of 17 residues. The germline V gene encodes CDR1 SNHLY and CDR2 FYNNEI.

This sequence joins TRBV12-3 or TRBV12-4 and TRBJ1-4; 7 nucleotides line up with TRBD1. This CDR3 contains 13 residues. V shed 6 bases, J shed 6 bases, and the junction held 4 bases outside the gene matches. The CDR3 is CASRGQADEKLFF. CDR3 sequence (DNA): TGTGCCAGCAGAGGACAGGCGGATGAAAAACTGTTTTTT.

This chain joins TRBV24-1 and TRBJ2-1; 10 bases are a match to TRBD2. V gave up 10 bases and J gave up 0 bases; unmatched junction bases: 2. Per the germline V gene, CDR1 is KGHDR and CDR2 is SFDVKD. The CDR3 is 14 residues long. CDR3 bases: TGTGCCACTAGCGGGAGGTTCTCCTACAATGAGCAGTTCTTC. Its translation: CATSGRFSYNEQFF.

The chain has TRBV19 and TRBJ2-3, with a possible D match to TRBD1 (6 bases). The CDR3 extends over 17 amino acids. The germline V gene has CDR1 LNHDA and CDR2 SQIVND (reference sequence). Trimming stripped 6 bases from V and 3 bases from J, with 22 bases between. This CDR3 reads CASSAVFSPGETDTQYF. CDR3 nucleotide sequence: TGTGCCAGTAGCGCCGTGTTCAGCCCAGGGGAGACAGATACGCAGTATTTT.

This chain links TRBV6-2 or TRBV6-3 with TRBJ1-4, with 7 bases lining up with TRBD1. J lost 5 bases, V lost 5 bases, and 5 bases had no gene match. The CDR3 is made up of 14 amino acids. Germline V gene data show CDR1 as MNHEY and CDR2 as SVGEGT. The CDR3 DNA sequence: TGTGCCAGCAGTCGACAGGGACCAAATGAAAAACTGTTTTTT. It specifies CASSRQGPNEKLFF.

J is TRBJ1-1 and V is TRBV29-1; 10 bases line up with TRBD1. The length of the CDR3 is 12 residues. After removal of 6 bases from V and 7 bases from J, the junction contained 5 bases not matched to a gene. The germline V gene has CDR1 SQVTM and CDR2 ANQGSEA. The CDR3 sequence: CSVSGQGVEAFF. DNA for the CDR3: TGCAGCGTGAGCGGACAGGGGGTTGAAGCTTTCTTT.

The chain recombines TRBV5-1 with TRBJ2-6, with 10 bases identical to TRBD1. Trimming removed 2 bases from V and 11 bases from J; junction bases left unmatched: 7. The CDR3 has 15 residues. The germline V gene has CDR1 SGHRS and CDR2 YFSETQ. The CDR3 nucleotides are TGCGCCAGCAGCTTCCGGGACAGGGGTCAGGACGTCCTGACTTTC. Encoded protein: CASSFRDRGQDVLTF.

The gene calls are TRBV9 and TRBJ1-2; D is unresolved. With 4 bases removed from V and 2 bases from J, the gap between germline ends came to 12 bases. Germline V gene lookup returns CDR1 SGDLS and CDR2 YYNGEE. This CDR3 is built from 14 residues. CDR3 in amino acids: CASSSAGRNYGYTF. The CDR3 bases are TGTGCCAGCAGCTCCGCCGGCAGAAACTATGGCTACACCTTC.

The gene calls are TRBV4-3 and TRBJ2-1; TRBD2 is a possible D gene (5 bases). The CDR3 sequence is 16 residues long. Germline values: CDR1 LGHNA, CDR2 YSLEER. V shed 1 base and J shed 7 bases, with 17 bases lying between them. In DNA form, the CDR3 reads TGCGCCAGCAGCCAAGGTTCGTCGGGATGGCAGAATGAGCAGTTCTTC. Its protein is CASSQGSSGWQNEQFF.

This rearrangement joins TRBV5-5 to TRBJ1-2; D call uncertain. Germline V gives CDR1 SGHKS, CDR2 YYEKEE (reference sequence). The V end lost 0 bases, the J end lost 7 bases, and 7 bases lay between the germline ends. The CDR3 has 12 amino acids. The CDR3 here is CASSLGSIGYTF. The CDR3 region has the DNA TGTGCCAGCAGCTTGGGGAGCATTGGCTACACCTTC.

V is TRBV5-6 and J is TRBJ2-7, with D perhaps TRBD1 (5 bases). This CDR3 has 13 amino acids. Trimming took 0 bases from V and 7 from J, leaving 11 bases between them. Germline CDR1 is SGHDT and CDR2 is YYEEEE. The CDR3 region is CASSLEGQGEQYF. Written as DNA, the CDR3 is TGTGCCAGCAGCTTGGAAGGACAAGGGGAGCAGTACTTC. Full variable domain (missing parts from reference TRBV5-6 and TRBJ2-7): DAGVTQSPTHLIKTRGQQVTLRCSPKSGHDTVSWYQQALGQGPQFIFQYYEEEERQRGNFPDRFSGHQFPNYSSELNVNALLLGDSALYLCASSLEGQGEQYFGPGTRLTVT.

The rearrangement links TRBV9 to TRBJ1-3; 7 bases fit TRBD1. V was pared by 2 bases and J by 0 bases, with 5 bases of the junction left unmatched. CDR3 length: 16 amino acids. From germline, CDR1 is SGDLS and CDR2 YYNGEE. CDR3 residues: CASSVLGGGSGNTIYF. The CDR3 coding sequence is TGTGCCAGCAGCGTCCTAGGGGGCGGCTCTGGAAACACCATATATTTT.

The chain uses TRBV30 and TRBJ1-4, with 9 bases identical to TRBD1. V lost 1 base, J lost 7 bases, and 4 bases stayed unmatched. The CDR3 is 14 residues long. Germline lookup yields CDR1 GTSNPN and CDR2 SVGIG (reference sequence). The chain's CDR3 is CAWSGGGQGEKLFF. CDR3 nucleotide sequence: TGTGCCTGGAGTGGGGGGGGACAGGGTGAAAAACTGTTTTTT.

DNA for the CDR3: TGCGCCAGCAGCCAAGAAGGGACAGCGATCGATGAGCAGTTCTTC. Translated: CASSQEGTAIDEQFF. The chain employs TRBV4-1 and TRBJ2-1; 7 bases align to TRBD1. This CDR3 contains 15 residues. Germline-derived CDR1 and CDR2 are MGHRA and YSYEKL. Trimming took 0 bases from V and 8 from J; bases not matched to a gene: 7.

This clone was observed once. The chain links TRBV5-1 to TRBJ1-2; TRBD1 agrees at 10 bases. From germline, CDR1 is SGHRS and CDR2 YFSETQ. The V segment lost 5 bases and the J segment 4 bases; nucleotides outside the gene matches: 5. The CDR3 has 14 residues. CDR3 sequence (DNA): TGCGCCAGCAGAGAAGGACAGGGGGTCTATGGCTACACCTTC. Protein product: CASREGQGVYGYTF.

This rearrangement joins TRBV10-2 to TRBJ1-5; TRBD1 matches at 8 bases. Germline V gives CDR1 WSHSY, CDR2 SAAADI. The CDR3 covers 17 residues. V dropped 4 bases and J dropped 0; count of bases not matched to a gene: 8. This CDR3 is CASSGGQASYSNQPQHF. The CDR3 nucleotides are TGCGCCAGCAGTGGGGGACAGGCAAGTTATAGCAATCAGCCCCAGCATTTT.

The chain links TRBV19 to TRBJ2-1, with a possible D match to TRBD2 (5 bases). Per germline, CDR1 LNHDA and CDR2 SQIVND (reference sequence). The ends were cut back, 5 bases at V and 0 bases at J, with 11 bases in the middle. The CDR3 extends over 15 amino acids. Here the CDR3 DNA reads TGTGCCAGTAGTGTGGACTCTAGCTCCTACAATGAGCAGTTCTTC. Translated, it gives CASSVDSSSYNEQFF. Full variable domain (missing parts from reference TRBV19 and TRBJ2-1): DGGITQSPKYLFRKEGQNVTLSCEQNLNHDAMYWYRQDPGQGLRLIYYSQIVNDFQKGDIAEGYSVSREKKESFPLTVTSAQKNPTAFYLCASSVDSSSYNEQFFGPGTRLTVL.

The table lists this clone with a count of one. Other nucleotide sequences from this sample produce the same CDR3. The J gene is TRBJ1-1, the V gene TRBV18; possibly TRBD1 for D (5 bases). Between the trimmed V and J ends, which lost 3 bases and 0 bases, there was a span of 8 bases. The V gene's germline CDR1 is KGHSH and CDR2 LQKENI. The CDR3 runs to 14 residues. CDR3: CASSPGTVNTEAFF. CDR3 sequence (DNA): TGTGCCAGCTCACCCGGGACGGTGAACACTGAAGCTTTCTTT.

This clone was recorded once. V gene TRBV14 combines with J gene TRBJ2-7; possible D gene TRBD1, 5 bases. This CDR3 comprises 12 residues. Germline V gene lookup returns CDR1 SGHDN and CDR2 FVKESK. Trimming took 4 bases from V and 7 from J, leaving 11 bases between them. The CDR3 bases are TGTGCCAGCAGCCCAGGACACCTTGAGCAGTACTTC. Translating it yields CASSPGHLEQYF. The whole variable domain, remainder taken from reference TRBV14 and TRBJ2-7, is EAGVTQFPSHSVIEKGQTVTLRCDPISGHDNLYWYRRVMGKEIKFLLHFVKESKQDESGMPNNRFLAERTGGTYSTLKVQPAELEDSGVYFCASSPGHLEQYFGPGTRLTVT.

This clone came up a few times. J is TRBJ2-7 and V is TRBV5-6; possible D gene TRBD1, 5 bases. Trimming shortened V by 2 bases and J by 2 bases, and 14 bases separated the two germline ends. The CDR3 has 15 amino acids. Germline V gene sequence: CDR1 SGHDT, CDR2 YYEEEE. The CDR3, as DNA: TGTGCCAGCAGCTTAGGGGCAACTGCCACCTACGAGCAGTACGTC. Its protein is CASSLGATATYEQYV.

V gene TRBV4-2 combines with J gene TRBJ2-1; a possible D gene is TRBD1 (5 bases). V lost 3 bases and J lost 7, with 7 bases in between. Germline CDR1 reads LGHNA; CDR2 reads YNFKEQ. This CDR3 is 12 amino acids long. CDR3 region: CASSQQGNEQFF. The DNA for the CDR3 is TGTGCCAGCAGCCAGCAGGGAAATGAGCAGTTCTTC.

This chain connects TRBV5-1 to TRBJ1-3; perhaps TRBD1 as D (6 bases). The V gene's germline CDR1 is SGHRS and CDR2 YFSETQ. CDR3 length: 14 amino acids. V gave up 4 bases and J gave up 3 bases, with 11 bases separating them. CDR3 bases: TGCGCCAGCAGCGGAGGGGGTGGTGGAAACACCATATATTTT. Amino acid sequence: CASSGGGGGNTIYF.

This clone was seen just once. The rearrangement joins TRBV27 to TRBJ1-1, with D possibly being TRBD1 (6 bases). CDR1 and CDR2 from the germline V gene are MNHEY and SMNVEV (reference sequence). V was cut by 7 bases and J by 4 bases, with 7 bases left in between. The CDR3 is 11 amino acids. CDR3 in amino acids: CASIRGTEAFF. The CDR3 DNA follows: TGTGCCAGCATCAGGGGCACTGAAGCTTTCTTT.